The 3 T cell receptor beta chains below come from one sample, sequenced in a study of blood T cell repertoires in COVID-19. Profiled with immunoSEQ multiplex PCR; TCRdb holds only in-frame clones, not every one. This table holds roughly 250,000 clones, 82% found once. Sequencing was performed on peripheral blood. The receptors come from a woman over 75 with active or convalescent COVID-19.

The chain recombines TRBV15 with TRBJ1-2; no definite D call. V gave up 0 bases and J gave up 4 bases, with 12 bases separating them. Germline CDR1 and CDR2: LNHNV and YYDKDF (reference sequence). There are 15 residues in the CDR3. The DNA for the CDR3 is TGTGCCACCAGCAGAGATCAGTTGGGCAGCTATGGCTACACCTTC. It encodes CATSRDQLGSYGYTF.

The genes are TRBV4-2 and TRBJ2-1; 10 bases map to TRBD2. From germline, CDR1 is LGHNA and CDR2 YNFKEQ. This CDR3 comprises 16 residues. The junction had 7 bases not matched to a gene; V was cut back by 0 bases and J by 8 bases. The chain's CDR3 is CASSQDRSGRTDEQFF. DNA of the CDR3: TGTGCCAGCAGCCAAGATCGTAGCGGGAGGACCGATGAGCAGTTCTTC.

The chain recombines TRBV6-5 with TRBJ2-3; 9 bases match TRBD2. This CDR3 comprises 13 residues. V shed 5 bases and J 5 bases; nucleotides not matched to a gene: 2. CDR1 MNHEY and CDR2 SVGAGI come from the germline V gene. The CDR3 region is CASSLAGIDTQYF. The CDR3 region has the DNA TGTGCCAGCAGTCTAGCGGGAATAGATACGCAGTATTTT.